This TCR beta chain came from a study of Tregs in tolerant kidney transplant recipients. V was pared by 0 bases and J by 7 bases, with 16 bases between. CDR3 size: 15 residues. Germline CDR1 MNHEY, CDR2 SMNVEV (reference sequence). Sequenced by immunoSEQ multiplex PCR; TCRdb stores in-frame clones only, minus some. The table records 85,000 to 90,000 clones, 85% to 95% of them present only once. The receptor comes from a human donor in good health. Sample: CD8+ T cells from blood. This chain uses TRBV27 with TRBJ2-7, with a possible D match to TRBD1 (6 bases). CDR3 nucleotide sequence: TGTGCCAGCAGTTTATCTAAGGGACACCGTCGGGAGCAGTACTTC. Translated, it gives CASSLSKGHRREQYF.